One and the same sample provided the 24 T cell receptor beta chains below, sequenced in a study of cytomegalovirus exposure and HLA in healthy donors. 60 Vbeta and 13 Jbeta primers were used in PCR. This table comes from immunoSEQ multiplex PCR, and its TCRdb copy is limited to in-frame clones, with some not included. Of some 130,000 clones listed, more than 75% are singletons. Material: PBMCs. The receptor source for this set is a man aged 30 to 39 in good health and CMV-seronegative.

The rearrangement links TRBV2 to TRBJ2-1; 9 bases are a match to TRBD2. The ends lost 2 bases at V and 9 bases at J; junction bases unmatched: 20. The CDR3 contains 19 residues. CDR1 and CDR2 (germline): SNHLY, FYNNEI. The CDR3 sequence: CASSEYLPTLAGLKVEQFF. CDR3 coding DNA: TGTGCCAGCAGTGAATACCTCCCCACGCTAGCGGGACTGAAGGTTGAGCAGTTCTTC.

The chain combines TRBV11-2 with TRBJ2-7; maybe TRBD1 (5 bases). Germline loops: CDR1 SGHAT, CDR2 FQNNGV. The ends were cut back, 1 base at V and 2 bases at J, with 9 bases in the middle. The CDR3 is 14 residues long. This CDR3 is CASSLGRAAYEQYF. Written as DNA, the CDR3 is TGTGCCAGCAGCTTAGGCAGGGCTGCCTACGAGCAGTACTTC.

The V call is TRBV6-5, the J call TRBJ2-2, with 9 bases lining up with TRBD2. V was pared by 8 bases and J by 6 bases, with 7 bases of the junction left unmatched. The V gene's germline CDR1 is MNHEY and CDR2 SVGAGI. The CDR3 is made up of 14 amino acids. The CDR3 protein is CASRNSGSSGELFF. CDR3 nucleotides: TGTGCCAGCCGTAATAGCGGGAGCTCCGGGGAGCTGTTTTTT.

This rearrangement joins TRBV7-2 to TRBJ1-2, with D possibly being TRBD1 (6 bases). From germline, CDR1 is SGHTA and CDR2 FQGNSA. This CDR3 has 13 residues. Trimming took 5 bases from V and 8 from J, leaving 15 bases between them. The CDR3 DNA sequence: TGTGCCAGCAGCCCGGGACATATGCAAGGCTACACCTTC. Translation: CASSPGHMQGYTF.

This clone was counted once. This CDR3 is also generated by other DNA sequences in the sample. The CDR3 loop is CASSYRQGGNTEAFF. The CDR3 coding sequence is TGCGCCAGCAGTTACCGACAGGGGGGGAACACTGAAGCTTTCTTT. This chain uses TRBV5-1 with TRBJ1-1; 9 bases line up with TRBD1. CDR3 length: 15 amino acids. CDR1 is SGHRS, CDR2 YFSETQ, per germline. V shed 5 bases, J shed 1 base, and the junction held 6 bases outside the gene matches.

The rearrangement links TRBV29-1 to TRBJ2-5; tentatively, D is TRBD1 (5 bases). The CDR3 extends over 15 amino acids. CDR1 and CDR2 from the germline V gene are SQVTM and ANQGSEA. V lost 6 bases and J 3 bases, leaving 20 bases between the germline ends. CDR3 protein: CSVPRPGQGKETQYF. In DNA, the CDR3 is TGCAGCGTCCCCAGGCCAGGGCAAGGGAAAGAGACCCAGTACTTC.

The chain uses TRBV30 and TRBJ2-1; D not certain. The CDR3 covers 12 residues. Germline CDR1 and CDR2: GTSNPN and SVGIG (reference sequence). Trimming removed 0 bases from V and 9 bases from J, with 9 bases in between. The CDR3 DNA follows: TGTGCCTGGAGTGTACAGAACAGTGAGCAGTTCTTC. Protein sequence: CAWSVQNSEQFF.

The sample holds a few counts of this clone. The chain has TRBV5-1 and TRBJ1-1; 8 bases match TRBD1. CDR1 is SGHRS, CDR2 YFSETQ, per germline. After removal of 0 bases from V and 6 bases from J, the junction contained 1 base not matched to a gene. The CDR3 loop spans 13 amino acids. CDR3 sequence: CASSLVDRAEAFF. CDR3 DNA sequence: TGCGCCAGCAGCTTGGTGGACAGGGCTGAAGCTTTCTTT.

This clone was picked up a small number of times. The chain uses TRBV6-1 and TRBJ2-2, with 10 bases identical to TRBD1. Germline-derived CDR1 and CDR2 are MNHNS and SASEGT. V lost 5 bases to trimming and J lost 6 bases; unmatched junction nucleotides: 3. The CDR3 loop spans 14 amino acids. The CDR3 spells CASSRTGGSGELFF. In DNA, the CDR3 is TGTGCCAGCAGTAGGACAGGGGGGTCCGGGGAGCTGTTTTTT.

The J gene is TRBJ1-2, the V gene TRBV5-1; D perhaps matches TRBD1 (5 bases). This CDR3 has 15 residues. Germline-derived CDR1 and CDR2 are SGHRS and YFSETQ. Trimming removed 0 bases at V and 4 bases at J, with 13 bases between. CDR3 sequence reads: CASSLDIETAYGYTF. The DNA of the CDR3 is TGCGCCAGCAGCTTGGACATAGAGACAGCCTATGGCTACACCTTC.

Only a few counts were recorded for this clone. J is TRBJ1-1 and V is TRBV9; the D is unclear. The CDR3 runs to 13 residues. V lost 4 bases, J lost 9 bases, and 16 bases lay in between. Looked up from germline, CDR1 is SGDLS and CDR2 is YYNGEE. CDR3 bases: TGTGCCAGCAGCCCTCTAGGCGGGGATCAAGCTTTCTTT. Translated, it gives CASSPLGGDQAFF.

The J gene is TRBJ2-1, the V gene TRBV2; TRBD2 aligns across 10 bases. The germline V gene encodes CDR1 SNHLY and CDR2 FYNNEI. The CDR3 spans 20 residues. The trim removed 7 bases at V and 0 bases at J, leaving 18 bases unmatched. The CDR3 coding sequence is TGTGCCAGCAACACCCCGGGTCGTCTAGCGGGAGAGAGCTCCTACAATGAGCAGTTCTTC. Its translation: CASNTPGRLAGESSYNEQFF. Full variable domain (outside the CDR3, taken from reference TRBV2 and TRBJ2-1): EPEVTQTPSHQVTQMGQEVILRCVPISNHLYFYWYRQILGQKVEFLVSFYNNEISEKSEIFDDQFSVERPDGSNFTLKIRSTKLEDSAMYFCASNTPGRLAGESSYNEQFFGPGTRLTVL.

This clone was seen only once. The gene calls are TRBV4-1 and TRBJ2-5, with D possibly being TRBD2 (6 bases). V shed 0 bases and J shed 5 bases, with 19 bases lying between them. CDR1 is MGHRA and CDR2 is YSYEKL in the germline V gene. This CDR3 has 17 residues. DNA of the CDR3: TGCGCCAGCAGCCAAGATGTCCAGCGACGGGGGAGGGAGACCCAGTACTTC. It is translated as CASSQDVQRRGRETQYF.

This chain connects TRBV7-9 to TRBJ2-2; TRBD1 is a possible D gene (6 bases). From germline, CDR1 is SEHNR and CDR2 FQNEAQ (reference sequence). V shed 5 bases and J shed 6 bases, with 10 bases lying between them. This CDR3 is 13 amino acids long. The CDR3 loop is CASSRHRAGELFF. In DNA form, the CDR3 reads TGTGCCAGCAGCCGTCACAGGGCCGGGGAGCTGTTTTTT.

The chain couples TRBV28 to TRBJ2-5; 8 bases match TRBD1. The CDR3 length is 15 residues. The V and J ends lost 5 bases and 5 bases, in that order; junction bases with no gene match: 10. CDR1 is MDHEN, CDR2 SYDVKM, per germline. The DNA of the CDR3 is TGTGCCAGCAGTCGGACAGGGCCGTCCGTGGAGACCCAGTACTTC. Its translation: CASSRTGPSVETQYF.

The rearrangement links TRBV11-2 to TRBJ1-4; possibly TRBD1 for D (5 bases). Germline V gives CDR1 SGHAT, CDR2 FQNNGV. The CDR3 length is 12 residues. Trimming stripped 3 bases from V and 13 bases from J, with 12 bases between. CDR3 coding DNA: TGTGCCAGCAGCTTTGAGGGGAGGGGACTGTTTTTT. Its protein product is CASSFEGRGLFF.

This chain joins TRBV29-1 and TRBJ2-7; 8 positions agree with TRBD1. The J segment lost 5 bases and the V segment lost 5 bases, leaving 8 bases of the junction unmatched. The CDR3 runs 13 residues. Germline assignment: CDR1 SQVTM and CDR2 ANQGSEA. The CDR3 sequence is CSVNWDRNDEQYF. The CDR3 DNA sequence: TGCAGCGTTAACTGGGACAGGAACGACGAGCAGTACTTC.

The V gene is TRBV11-2, the J gene TRBJ1-2, with D possibly TRBD1 on 5 matching bases. CDR3 length equals 14 residues. Germline V lookup: CDR1 SGHAT, CDR2 FQNNGV. Trimming shortened V by 6 bases and J by 2 bases, and 13 bases separated the two germline ends. The CDR3 spells CASSRGGGNYGYTF. DNA of the CDR3: TGTGCCAGCAGTCGGGGTGGGGGGAACTATGGCTACACCTTC. Variable domain in full (rest from reference TRBV11-2 and TRBJ1-2): EAGVAQSPRYKIIEKRQSVAFWCNPISGHATLYWYQQILGQGPKLLIQFQNNGVVDDSQLPKDRFSAERLKGVDSTLKIQPAKLEDSAVYLCASSRGGGNYGYTFGSGTRLTVV.

Worth noting for this clone: Additional DNA sequences in this sample encode the identical CDR3. The J gene is TRBJ2-7, the V gene TRBV29-1; TRBD1 matches 7 bases. Trimming at V came to 6 bases and at J to 6 bases, leaving 5 bases not matched to a gene. Germline lookup yields CDR1 SQVTM and CDR2 ANQGSEA. The CDR3 covers 11 residues. This CDR3 is CSVTTGAEQYF. CDR3 bases: TGCAGCGTGACCACAGGGGCCGAGCAGTACTTC.

In DNA form, the CDR3 reads TGCGCCAGCAGCTCGGAGGATACGCAGTATTTT. This sequence encodes CASSSEDTQYF. V usage is TRBV5-1 and J usage is TRBJ2-3; D call uncertain. Germline V CDR1 and CDR2: SGHRS, YFSETQ. The V end was cut by 3 bases, the J end by 6 bases, with 5 bases between. The CDR3 is made up of 11 amino acids.

The chain uses TRBV5-1 and TRBJ2-5, with TRBD2 matching 7 bases. TRBJ2-7 matches the DNA end more closely, so the J call is doubtful. Germline CDR1 and CDR2: SGHRS and YFSETQ. This CDR3 spans 16 amino acids. The CDR3 region is CASSTYPSGGYYEQYF. The DNA of the CDR3 is TGCGCCAGCAGCACCTATCCTAGCGGAGGTTACTACGAGCAGTACTTC.

The rearrangement joins TRBV20-1 to TRBJ1-1, with TRBD1 matching 7 bases. The length of the CDR3 is 11 residues. The V gene's germline CDR1 is DFQATT and CDR2 SNEGSKA (reference sequence). The CDR3 coding sequence is TGCAGCCCGAAGGGGGCCACTGAAGCTTTCTTT. It specifies CSPKGATEAFF.

The chain links TRBV7-2 to TRBJ2-5; unclear D gene. CDR1 and CDR2 (germline): SGHTA, FQGNSA. V was shortened by 2 bases and J by 11 bases, with 9 bases between the two germline ends. The CDR3 runs to 11 residues. CDR3 in amino acids: CASSLWAAQYF. The CDR3 DNA reads TGTGCCAGCAGCTTATGGGCAGCACAGTACTTC.

This clone was seen once. The chain uses TRBV6-5 and TRBJ1-2, with D possibly matching TRBD1 (5 bases). CDR1 MNHEY and CDR2 SVGAGI come from the germline V gene. This CDR3 spans 12 amino acids. V shed 5 bases and J shed 11 bases, with 15 bases lying between them. The CDR3 sequence: CASSGGWGRYTF. CDR3 DNA sequence: TGTGCCAGCAGTGGGGGGTGGGGGAGGTACACCTTC.